This is a list of T cell receptor beta chains from one sample in a study of T cells in Graves' hyperthyroidism and ophthalmopathy. TCRdb reanalysed the multiplex PCR reads using MiXCR and keeps one entry per CDR3 protein. In the table there are under 300,000 distinct CDR3 sequences, about 16% of which are singletons. The source material was blood. These receptors were obtained from a woman between 50 and 59 years old with Graves' hyperthyroidism that later progressed to Graves' ophthalmopathy. The CDR3 runs from the conserved cysteine through the conserved F or W. The D gene is left open where the match is weak. A clone size is listed for some rows: how often the clone was seen (once, few, many), or a class if it is expanded.

D: -; J: TRBJ2-3; V: TRBV20-1; size: many; DNA: TGCAGTGCCCCGAGTTTCGGAGGGCCGACAGATACGCAGTATTTT; CDR3: CSAPSFGGPTDTQYF
D: -; J: TRBJ2-3; V: TRBV18; size: many; DNA: TGTGCCAGCTCCCCCTCGGCCCGCACAGATACGCAGTATTTT; CDR3: CASSPSARTDTQYF
D: TRBD2; J: TRBJ2-3; V: TRBV20-1; size: many; DNA: TGCAGTGCTAGAGATCGGACTAGTGGATACACAGATACGCAGTATTTT; CDR3: CSARDRTSGYTDTQYF
D: -; J: TRBJ1-1; V: TRBV18; size: many; DNA: TGTGCCAGCTCACCATTGGGAGACTCCACTGAAGCTTTCTTT; CDR3: CASSPLGDSTEAFF
D: -; J: TRBJ2-1; V: TRBV5-1; size: many; DNA: TGCGCCAGCAGCCAGGATACCTACAATGAGCAGTTCTTC; CDR3: CASSQDTYNEQFF
D: -; J: TRBJ1-6; V: TRBV13; size: many; DNA: TGTGCCAGCAGCTTAGGCCTTCGGGCAGGGCTTGCCTATAATTCACCCCTCCACTTT; CDR3: CASSLGLRAGLAYNSPLHF
D: TRBD1; J: TRBJ2-7; V: TRBV11-2; size: -; DNA: TGTGCCAGCAGCTTGGGGACAGGGCCCCGGTCCTACGAGCAGTACTTC; CDR3: CASSLGTGPRSYEQYF
D: -; J: TRBJ2-1; V: TRBV5-1; size: many; DNA: TGCGCCAGCACTGAGACTGGGGGCTCCTACAATGAGCAGTTCTTC; CDR3: CASTETGGSYNEQFF
D: TRBD1; J: TRBJ1-1; V: TRBV28; size: many; DNA: TGTGCCAGCAGTGTGACAGGGGTCACCTTGAACACTGAAGCTTTCTTT; CDR3: CASSVTGVTLNTEAFF
D: -; J: TRBJ1-1; V: TRBV30; size: many; DNA: TGTGCCTGGAACCGGGGCGTGAACACTGAAGCTTTCTTT; CDR3: CAWNRGVNTEAFF
D: -; J: TRBJ1-5; V: TRBV28; size: many; DNA: TGTGCCGCATCAGGGAATCAGCCCCAGCATTTT; CDR3: CAASGNQPQHF
D: -; J: TRBJ1-4; V: TRBV28; size: -; DNA: TGTGCCAGCAGTTTGAAGGTTTATGAAAAACTGTTTTTT; CDR3: CASSLKVYEKLFF
D: TRBD1; J: TRBJ1-4; V: TRBV2; size: many; DNA: TGTGCCAGCAGTGAAGCGGGCGCAGGGGGGGGTGAAAAACTGTTTTTT; CDR3: CASSEAGAGGGEKLFF
D: TRBD2; J: TRBJ2-7; V: TRBV4-1; size: -; DNA: TGCGCCAGCAGCCGAGCGGGGGCAGGTGGGGTCTACGAGCAGTACTTC; CDR3: CASSRAGAGGVYEQYF
D: -; J: TRBJ1-2; V: TRBV7-9; size: -; DNA: TGTGCCAGCAGCTTATCCGGGGGCCTTCGCGAACATGGCTACACCTTC; CDR3: CASSLSGGLREHGYTF
D: -; J: TRBJ2-7; V: TRBV6-6; size: many; DNA: TGTGCCAGCAGTTACAGGGACGAGCAGTACTTC; CDR3: CASSYRDEQYF
D: -; J: TRBJ2-7; V: TRBV7-9; size: many; DNA: TGTGCCAGCAGCGGGCCAGGGTCCTACGAGCAGTACTTC; CDR3: CASSGPGSYEQYF
D: -; J: TRBJ2-5; V: TRBV20-1; size: many; DNA: TGCAGTGCTTTTACCGCCACTAGCGCCTCAGGGGCCCAGTACTTC; CDR3: CSAFTATSASGAQYF
D: TRBD1; J: TRBJ2-7; V: TRBV20-1; size: many; DNA: TGCAGTGCTCCCAGGGGGCTCTCTTCCGAGCAGTACTTC; CDR3: CSAPRGLSSEQYF
D: TRBD2; J: TRBJ2-2; V: TRBV30; size: many; DNA: TGTGCCTGGGCCCCGGCGGGAGGGCCGAGCACCGGGGAGCTGTTTTTT; CDR3: CAWAPAGGPSTGELFF
D: -; J: TRBJ2-7; V: TRBV3-1; size: -; DNA: TGTGCCAGCAGCCGAAGGGGCCCGGACTACGAGCAGTACTTC; CDR3: CASSRRGPDYEQYF
D: -; J: TRBJ1-1; V: TRBV6-2/TRBV6-3; size: -; DNA: TGTGCCAGCAGTTACATCGGGGGCCCTGAAGCTTTCTTT; CDR3: CASSYIGGPEAFF
D: TRBD1; J: TRBJ2-3; V: TRBV11-2; size: many; DNA: TGTGCCAGCAGCCCGCGGGACAGGGAGGTTTATACGCAGTATTTT; CDR3: CASSPRDREVYTQYF
D: -; J: TRBJ1-2; V: TRBV28; size: many; DNA: TGTGCCACCCAGCCGGACAGTGCTCGCTACACCTTC; CDR3: CATQPDSARYTF
D: -; J: TRBJ2-2; V: TRBV3-1; size: few; DNA: TGTGCCAGCAGCCAAAAACCCCAGGTAGAGCTGTTTTTT; CDR3: CASSQKPQVELFF
D: TRBD2; J: TRBJ2-7; V: TRBV7-9; size: -; DNA: TGTGCCAGCAGCTTTAGCGGGAGCGCGAACGAGCAGTACTTC; CDR3: CASSFSGSANEQYF
D: TRBD2; J: TRBJ2-5; V: TRBV5-4; size: many; DNA: TGTGCCAGCAGTAGGACTAGTTTCCAAGAGACCCAGTACTTC; CDR3: CASSRTSFQETQYF
D: -; J: TRBJ2-1; V: TRBV30; size: many; DNA: TGTGCCTGGTTCTTTTACAATGAGCAGTTCTTC; CDR3: CAWFFYNEQFF
D: TRBD1; J: TRBJ1-1; V: TRBV28; size: many; DNA: TGTGCCAGCAGCAAAGTGGACAGGGGTGTTAAAGCTTTCTTT; CDR3: CASSKVDRGVKAFF
D: -; J: TRBJ1-6; V: TRBV28; size: many; DNA: TGTGCCAGCAGGCGCGGAGGCAGGAATTCACCCCTCCACTTT; CDR3: CASRRGGRNSPLHF
D: -; J: TRBJ2-2; V: TRBV19; size: few; DNA: TGTGCCAGTAGTATTAGGAGACAGGCAGGTTCCGGGGAGCTGTTTTTT; CDR3: CASSIRRQAGSGELFF
D: TRBD1; J: TRBJ1-2; V: TRBV27; size: -; DNA: TGTGCCAGCAGTTGGACAGGGGGCTATGGCTACACCTTC; CDR3: CASSWTGGYGYTF
D: -; J: TRBJ1-4; V: TRBV4-2; size: many; DNA: TGTGCCAGCAGCCACTCTAGGGCCGAAGAGAAACTGTTTTTT; CDR3: CASSHSRAEEKLFF
D: TRBD2; J: TRBJ2-7; V: TRBV20-1; size: -; DNA: TGCAGTGCTAGCCCTCTAGGAGCGGGAGAAGTCGAGCAGTACTTC; CDR3: CSASPLGAGEVEQYF